This T cell receptor (beta chain) was captured by sequencing in a study of T cells in women clearing cervical HPV infection. Generated by immunoSEQ multiplex PCR, the TCRdb table keeps only in-frame clones and is missing some. The sample's table shows 31,000 or so clones. Sample: blood buffy coat. The receptor comes from a woman between 18 and 75 years old with a cervical HPV16 infection that either progressed to CIN3+ or cleared (not recorded which).

CDR3 sequence: CAWSVSGTIYF. The CDR3 DNA, read in part, is TGTGCCTGGAGTGTCTCGGGGACC. The V and J genes are TRBV30 and TRBJ1-3; D is unresolved. The read is 3 residues too short to cover the CDR3 end, so that end is filled in from the germline J gene. In germline, CDR1 is GTSNPN, CDR2 SVGIG (reference sequence). This CDR3 spans 11 amino acids. Full variable domain (rest looked up from reference TRBV30 and TRBJ1-3): SQTIHQWPATLVQPVGSPLSLECTVEGTSNPNLYWYRQAAGRGLQLLFYSVGIGQISSEVPQNLSASRPQDRQFILSSKKLLLSDSGFYLCAWSVSGTIYFGEGSWLTVV.